The entry below describes one T cell receptor (beta chain). The data were obtained in a study of control samples from healthy donors and cancer patients. Using immunoSEQ multiplex PCR, the repertoire was profiled, and TCRdb retains in-frame clones only, with some absent. The top ten hold 5.8% of the sample, which has under 90,000 clones, around 94% seen once. Deletions cut 1 base from V and 6 bases from J, with 11 bases between. The V gene's germline CDR1 is SGHDT and CDR2 YYEEEE. The CDR3 contains 13 residues. Sequencing was carried out using blood. This TCR derives from a woman aged 60-70 years in good health. The chain recombines TRBV5-6 with TRBJ2-7; D tentatively reads TRBD1 or TRBD2 (6 bases each). The CDR3 loop reads CASSLLSGAEQYF. CDR3 DNA: TGTGCCAGCAGCTTGTTATCGGGGGCCGAGCAGTACTTC.